This note documents a single T cell receptor (beta chain) sequence. With 2 bases clipped from V and 3 bases from J, the junction kept 11 bases outside the gene matches. The CDR3 contains 19 residues. CDR1 is MNHEY, CDR2 SMNVEV, per germline (reference sequence). This record belongs to a study of blood T cell repertoires in COVID-19. About the research overall: The analysed material was cDNA or gDNA that came from T cells, B-cell-depleted T cells, or PBMCs.

Libraries were prepared by immunoSEQ multiplex PCR; TCRdb keeps only in-frame clonotypes and omits some of them. This sample has fewer than 250,000 clones, with 75% to 85% found just once. Source material: peripheral blood. The J gene is TRBJ2-1, the V gene TRBV27, with TRBD2 matching over 12 bases. This TCR was sampled from a woman aged 45-65 years with acute or convalescent COVID-19. The CDR3 loop reads CASSLGSTSGRINYNEQFF. The DNA for the CDR3 is TGTGCCAGCAGTTTAGGCTCCACTAGCGGGAGGATAAACTACAATGAGCAGTTCTTC.